A single sample gave rise to the 26 T cell receptor beta chains below, sequenced in a study of OX40 agonist ivuxolimab in advanced cancers. Assay used: immunoSEQ multiplex PCR; TCRdb lists only in-frame clones, some missing. The sample holds about 83,000 clones, about 88% seen once. Sequenced material: CD4+ or CD8+ T cells sorted from blood, taken in a trial of the OX40 agonist ivuxolimab. These receptors all stem from an adult with an advanced solid tumor such as melanoma, head and neck, liver or kidney cancer.

The chain joins TRBV27 to TRBJ1-6; 10 bases fit TRBD1. The V segment lost 3 bases and the J segment 10 bases; nucleotides outside the gene matches: 6. The CDR3 is made up of 15 amino acids. CDR1 and CDR2 from the germline V gene are MNHEY and SMNVEV (reference sequence). CDR3: CASSLRTGGNSPLHF. The DNA of the CDR3 is TGTGCCAGCAGTTTGAGGACAGGGGGTAACTCACCCCTCCACTTT.

This chain links TRBV28 with TRBJ1-2; 7 bases map to TRBD1. Germline V gives CDR1 MDHEN, CDR2 SYDVKM. V gave up 8 bases and J gave up 3 bases; unmatched junction bases: 12. This CDR3 is built from 15 residues. This CDR3 is CASVELTTGDYGYTF. DNA for the CDR3: TGTGCCAGCGTGGAGCTGACAACAGGGGACTATGGCTACACCTTC.

The gene calls are TRBV6-6 and TRBJ2-2; 13 nucleotides line up with TRBD2. The CDR3 has 16 amino acids. The J segment lost 4 bases and the V segment lost 6 bases, leaving 5 bases of the junction unmatched. Germline CDR1 is MNHNY and CDR2 is SVGAGI (reference sequence). The CDR3 here is CASRPWTSGGTGELFF. The CDR3 coding sequence is TGTGCCAGCAGACCTTGGACTAGCGGGGGCACCGGGGAGCTGTTTTTT.

The genes are TRBV19 and TRBJ1-4; possible D gene TRBD1, 5 bases. The V and J ends lost 5 bases and 3 bases respectively, with 16 bases between them. The CDR3 loop spans 16 amino acids. Germline V gene data show CDR1 as LNHDA and CDR2 as SQIVND (reference sequence). The CDR3 reads CASSHLQGRSNEKLFF. CDR3 bases: TGTGCCAGTAGTCACCTCCAGGGACGATCTAATGAAAAACTGTTTTTT.

V and J are TRBV7-2 and TRBJ2-3; unclear D gene. Germline CDR1 reads SGHTA; CDR2 reads FQGNSA. The CDR3 covers 13 residues. Trimming removed 8 bases from V and 6 bases from J, with 15 bases in between. CDR3 in DNA: TGTGCCAGCGGATACCGGTTGGCTGATACGCAGTATTTT. Translating gives CASGYRLADTQYF.

The rearrangement joins TRBV5-1 to TRBJ2-5; no firm D call. The germline V gene has CDR1 SGHRS and CDR2 YFSETQ. The germline V and J ends were trimmed by 6 bases and 2 bases, with 14 bases remaining between them. The CDR3 loop spans 14 amino acids. The CDR3 coding sequence is TGCGCCAGCACCCCGCACAATCGTCAAGAGACCCAGTACTTC. Protein product: CASTPHNRQETQYF.

The chain has TRBV20-1 and TRBJ1-2; D remains unclear. Germline assignment: CDR1 DFQATT and CDR2 SNEGSKA (reference sequence). V dropped 4 bases and J dropped 8 bases, with 11 bases sitting between them. The CDR3 covers 11 residues. The DNA for the CDR3 is TGCAGTGCTAAAATTAGGGAAGGCTACACCTTC. Translating gives CSAKIREGYTF.

This chain uses TRBV20-1 with TRBJ2-7, with a possible D match to TRBD2 (6 bases). The CDR3 extends over 11 amino acids. CDR1 DFQATT and CDR2 SNEGSKA come from the germline V gene (reference sequence). Trimming took 5 bases from V and 6 from J, leaving 11 bases between them. The chain's CDR3 is CSAPLALEQYF. CDR3 bases: TGCAGTGCTCCCCTAGCGCTCGAGCAGTACTTC.

V and J are TRBV5-1 and TRBJ1-2; 8 bases line up with TRBD1. There are 17 residues in the CDR3. Germline-derived CDR1 and CDR2 are SGHRS and YFSETQ. Unmatched junction bases numbered 15, after V lost 4 bases and J lost 4 bases. CDR3 bases: TGCGCCAGCAGCAGGTCTGAGGCGCAGGGGGCTTCCTATGGCTACACCTTC. As protein: CASSRSEAQGASYGYTF. The whole variable domain, remainder taken from reference TRBV5-1 and TRBJ1-2, is KAGVTQTPRYLIKTRGQQVTLSCSPISGHRSVSWYQQTPGQGLQFLFEYFSETQRNKGNFPGRFSGRQFSNSRSEMNVSTLELGDSALYLCASSRSEAQGASYGYTFGSGTRLTVV.

The chain has TRBV6-5 and TRBJ2-2; D gene uncertain. V dropped 0 bases and J dropped 4 bases, with 6 bases sitting between them. This CDR3 is 14 amino acids long. Germline CDR1 is MNHEY and CDR2 is SVGAGI. CDR3 protein: CASSYSFRTGELFF. The CDR3 DNA reads as TGTGCCAGCAGTTACTCTTTTCGCACCGGGGAGCTGTTTTTT.

This clone was seen once. The chain combines TRBV19 with TRBJ2-1, with a tentative D call TRBD2 (7 bases). The ends were cut back, 4 bases at V and 6 bases at J, with 19 bases in the middle. The CDR3 sequence is 16 residues long. The germline CDR1 and CDR2 sequences are LNHDA and SQIVND (reference sequence). The CDR3 here is CASSSGGARGTNEQFF. CDR3 nucleotide sequence: TGTGCCAGTAGTAGCGGGGGCGCCCGGGGGACCAATGAGCAGTTCTTC.

This chain connects TRBV2 to TRBJ2-2, with D perhaps TRBD1 (5 bases). The CDR3 has 15 amino acids. V was cut by 5 bases and J by 1 base, with 11 bases left in between. Per germline, CDR1 SNHLY and CDR2 FYNNEI. The CDR3 DNA follows: TGTGCCAGCAGTATAACTACAGGGAACACCGGGGAGCTGTTTTTT. Its protein is CASSITTGNTGELFF.

The chain has TRBV23-1 and TRBJ1-5, with D uncertain. TRBV23-1 is known as an ORF, though its function is uncertain. The CDR3 totals 18 residues. Trimming took 4 bases from V and 1 from J, leaving 20 bases between them. In DNA, the CDR3 is TGCGCCAGCAGTCCCCCCCGAGAGCCCGTTGGGAGCAATCAGCCCCAGCATTTT. It translates to CASSPPREPVGSNQPQHF.

Details on this clone: Different DNA sequences within this sample yield the same CDR3. This chain connects TRBV19 to TRBJ2-5, with no clear D. This CDR3 has 11 amino acids. Between the trimmed V and J ends, which lost 5 bases and 3 bases, there was a span of 4 bases. Germline CDR1 LNHDA, CDR2 SQIVND (reference sequence). The CDR3 DNA sequence: TGTGCCAGTAGTCGTGAAGAGACCCAGTACTTC. This codes for CASSREETQYF.

The rearrangement links TRBV6-1 to TRBJ1-4; D remains ambiguous. V was pared by 1 base and J by 1 base, with 7 bases between. Germline-derived CDR1 and CDR2 are MNHNS and SASEGT. This CDR3 region has 15 residues. CDR3 region: CASSEGGKTNEKLFF. In DNA form, the CDR3 reads TGTGCCAGCAGTGAAGGTGGGAAAACTAATGAAAAACTGTTTTTT.

This chain joins TRBV7-2 and TRBJ1-2, with a tentative D call TRBD1 (5 bases). Germline loops: CDR1 SGHTA, CDR2 FQGNSA. The CDR3 extends over 16 amino acids. Trimming left V 2 bases short and J 6 bases short, with 19 bases between. The CDR3 reads CASSLPMGGGADGYTF. The CDR3, as DNA: TGTGCCAGCAGCTTACCTATGGGGGGAGGGGCTGATGGCTACACCTTC.

This chain joins TRBV13 and TRBJ2-7; 7 nucleotides agree with TRBD1. Germline lookup yields CDR1 PRHDT and CDR2 FYEKMQ (reference sequence). The length of the CDR3 is 15 residues. V dropped 5 bases and J dropped 4; count of bases not matched to a gene: 11. CDR3 loop: CASSPRQGRGYEQYF. For the CDR3, the DNA is TGTGCCAGCAGCCCGCGACAGGGTCGAGGGTACGAGCAGTACTTC.

The chain is built from TRBV10-2 and TRBJ1-2; the match to TRBD1 covers 8 bases. CDR3 length equals 14 residues. V lost 6 bases to trimming and J lost 2 bases; unmatched junction nucleotides: 5. Looked up from germline, CDR1 is WSHSY and CDR2 is SAAADI. CDR3 sequence: CASSADRENYGYTF. The CDR3 DNA reads TGCGCCAGCAGCGCGGACAGGGAGAACTATGGCTACACCTTC.

This sequence joins TRBV7-7 and TRBJ2-2, with D unresolved. Trimming cost V 1 base and J 4 bases, with 4 bases left between them. CDR3 length equals 13 residues. CDR1 is SSHAT and CDR2 is FNYEAQ in the germline V gene (reference sequence). CDR3 DNA: TGTGCCAGCAGCTTAGTTATCACCGGGGAGCTGTTTTTT. It is translated as CASSLVITGELFF.

This sequence joins TRBV6-6 and TRBJ1-6, with TRBD1 as a possible D gene (5 bases). The germline V gene encodes CDR1 MNHNY and CDR2 SVGAGI (reference sequence). The V end lost 5 bases, the J end lost 9 bases, and 14 bases lay between the germline ends. CDR3 length: 14 residues. CDR3 protein: CASSQRDGPSPLHF. In DNA form, the CDR3 reads TGTGCCAGCAGTCAACGGGACGGACCTTCACCCCTCCACTTT.

The chain joins TRBV10-3 to TRBJ1-5; 11 nucleotides align to TRBD1. Germline assignment: CDR1 ENHRY and CDR2 SYGVKD. The CDR3 sequence is 14 residues long. Trimming cost V 6 bases and J 6 bases; bases outside gene matches: 4. For the CDR3, the DNA is TGTGCCATCAGGGCGGGACAGGGGGGTCAGCCCCAGCATTTT. Its protein is CAIRAGQGGQPQHF.

In this sample, this clone turned up once. V gene TRBV10-3 combines with J gene TRBJ2-6; perhaps TRBD1 as D (6 bases). Trimming cost V 5 bases and J 0 bases, with 11 bases left between them. This CDR3 is built from 16 residues. Germline CDR1 and CDR2: ENHRY and SYGVKD. CDR3: CAISKQGNSGANVLTF. CDR3 nucleotide sequence: TGTGCCATCAGTAAACAGGGTAACTCTGGGGCCAACGTCCTGACTTTC.

The chain links TRBV9 to TRBJ2-5, with TRBD1 matching 11 bases. Germline V gene sequence: CDR1 SGDLS, CDR2 YYNGEE. Trimming at V came to 0 bases and at J to 8 bases, leaving 15 bases not matched to a gene. This CDR3 is built from 18 residues. CDR3 residues: CASSVAGTGGFGASTQYF. In DNA, the CDR3 is TGTGCCAGCAGCGTAGCTGGGACAGGGGGTTTCGGAGCATCAACCCAGTACTTC. Complete variable domain (other parts from reference TRBV9 and TRBJ2-5): DSGVTQTPKHLITATGQRVTLRCSPRSGDLSVYWYQQSLDQGLQFLIQYYNGEERAKGNILERFSAQQFPDLHSELNLSSLELGDSALYFCASSVAGTGGFGASTQYFGPGTRLLVL.

This chain joins TRBV5-1 and TRBJ2-1; maybe TRBD1 (6 bases). The germline V gene has CDR1 SGHRS and CDR2 YFSETQ. Trimming stripped 0 bases from V and 2 bases from J, with 9 bases between. CDR3 length: 15 amino acids. CDR3 protein: CASSLEGGPYNEQFF. The CDR3 region has the DNA TGCGCCAGCAGCTTGGAAGGGGGACCCTACAATGAGCAGTTCTTC.

The chain links TRBV4-2 to TRBJ1-1; possible D gene TRBD1, 6 bases. This CDR3 comprises 14 residues. The V gene's germline CDR1 is LGHNA and CDR2 YNFKEQ. The V end lost 1 base, the J end lost 7 bases, and 13 bases lay between the germline ends. The CDR3 DNA is TGTGCCAGCAGCCAAGGGGGTAGGACAGTTGAAGCTTTCTTT. It codes for CASSQGGRTVEAFF.

The table lists this clone with a count of one. The junction differs from germline at one of its ends, possibly a read error. The V and J genes are TRBV7-6 and TRBJ1-6; possibly TRBD1 for D (6 bases). CDR3 size: 15 residues. Germline assignment: CDR1 SGHVS and CDR2 FNYEAQ. In nucleotides, the CDR3 is TGTGTCAGCAGCCCCGGGGACAATGATAATTCACCCCTCCACTTT. Its protein product is CVSSPGDNDNSPLHF.